These T cell receptor beta chains were read from a single sample in a study of blood T cell repertoires in COVID-19. The data were produced by immunoSEQ multiplex PCR, yet TCRdb's version contains in-frame clones alone and is incomplete. Here the sample spans 45,000 to 55,000 clones, 80% to 90% being singletons. Sequencing was carried out using peripheral blood. The receptors were gathered from a man aged 45-65 years with acute or convalescent COVID-19. CDR3s include the opening cysteine and the closing phenylalanine or tryptophan. A D gene is named only where the DNA matches it firmly. Clone size is not always given. Where it is, it says once, few, many or a class for expanded clones.

V gene	J gene	clone size	D gene	CDR3 protein	CDR3 DNA
TRBV21-1	TRBJ2-5	-	-	CATARGSQETQYF	TGTGCCACCGCCAGGGGGAGTCAAGAGACCCAGTACTTC
TRBV29-1	TRBJ1-2	-	TRBD1	CSARQGDGYTF	TGCAGCGCAAGACAGGGGGATGGCTACACCTTC
TRBV19	TRBJ2-3	-	-	CASGDLSRGTDTQYF	TGTGCCAGTGGCGATTTGAGCCGGGGCACAGATACGCAGTATTTT
TRBV5-8	TRBJ1-2	few	-	CASSFTGTSSYGYTF	TGTGCCAGCAGCTTTACCGGGACATCTTCCTATGGCTACACCTTC
TRBV11-2	TRBJ2-7	medium-sized	-	CASVGGSSYEQYF	TGTGCCAGCGTTGGGGGGAGCTCCTACGAGCAGTACTTC
TRBV6-1	TRBJ1-3	few	TRBD1	CASSELDRGTGNTIYF	TGTGCCAGCAGTGAGCTGGACAGGGGTACTGGAAACACCATATATTTT
TRBV4-2	TRBJ1-1	-	TRBD1	CASSLGGADTEAFF	TGTGCCAGCAGCCTAGGGGGCGCGGACACTGAAGCTTTCTTT
TRBV19	TRBJ1-6	-	-	CASSPQGGDSPLHF	TGTGCCAGTAGCCCACAGGGTGGGGATTCACCCCTCCACTTT
TRBV7-8	TRBJ1-1	-	-	CASSLATGTEAFF	TGTGCCAGCAGCTTAGCTACCGGGACAGAAGCTTTCTTT
TRBV21-1	TRBJ1-6	-	-	CASRHLLGQGTNSPLHF	TGTGCCAGCAGACATCTATTAGGACAGGGGACGAATTCACCCCTCCACTTT
TRBV5-6	TRBJ2-7	-	-	CASSLHSGLTYEQYF	TGTGCCAGCAGCTTGCACTCAGGACTTACCTACGAGCAGTACTTC
TRBV7-3	TRBJ2-3	-	TRBD1	CASSLGRGQTDTQYF	TGTGCCAGCAGCTTGGGCAGGGGGCAGACAGATACGCAGTATTTT
TRBV19	TRBJ2-2	-	TRBD1	CASTRDRGLSGELFF	TGTGCCAGTACCCGGGACAGGGGGCTTTCCGGGGAGCTGTTTTTT
TRBV3-1/TRBV3-2	TRBJ1-2	-	-	CASSLGGSTYGYTF	TGTGCCAGCAGCCTCGGGGGGTCGACCTATGGCTACACCTTC
TRBV5-4	TRBJ1-2	-	TRBD1	CASRMGQWNYGYTF	TGTGCCAGCAGGATGGGACAGTGGAACTATGGCTACACCTTC
TRBV7-7	TRBJ2-1	-	-	CASSLALDSPSNEQFF	TGTGCCAGCAGCTTAGCGCTCGACAGTCCCTCCAATGAGCAGTTCTTC
TRBV5-4	TRBJ2-5	once	TRBD2	CASSSSGRAEETQYF	TGTGCCAGCTCCTCTAGCGGGAGGGCAGAGGAGACCCAGTACTTC
TRBV4-2	TRBJ1-2	-	TRBD1	CASSQQGEYGYTF	TGTGCCAGCAGCCAACAGGGGGAATATGGCTACACCTTC
TRBV15	TRBJ1-1	-	-	CATSSNTGDKAFF	TGTGCCACCAGCAGTAATACCGGGGACAAAGCTTTCTTT
TRBV7-9	TRBJ2-7	-	TRBD2	CASSTRTSGYEQYF	TGTGCCAGCAGCACCCGGACTAGCGGATACGAGCAGTACTTC
TRBV19	TRBJ2-3	-	-	CASSIGPVAGDTQYF	TGTGCCAGTAGTATAGGGCCCGTAGCCGGTGATACGCAGTATTTT
TRBV11-2	TRBJ1-4	few	TRBD1	CASSLGQGGTNEKLFF	TGTGCCAGCAGCTTAGGACAGGGAGGAACTAATGAAAAACTGTTTTTT
TRBV6-5	TRBJ1-1	-	-	CASTQSSGEAFF	TGTGCCAGCACCCAGTCGTCGGGTGAAGCTTTCTTT
TRBV11-2	TRBJ2-1	once	TRBD2	CASSFYSSPSGRSNEQFF	TGTGCCAGCAGCTTTTACTCTTCCCCTAGCGGGAGATCAAATGAGCAGTTCTTC
TRBV6-2/TRBV6-3	TRBJ1-2	few	-	CASSYSINSSRGLSYGYTF	TGTGCCAGCAGTTATAGTATTAATAGTAGTAGGGGGTTGAGCTATGGCTACACCTTC
TRBV10-1	TRBJ2-5	-	TRBD2	CASSELAGGGQETQYF	TGCGCCAGCAGTGAGTTGGCGGGAGGGGGTCAAGAGACCCAGTACTTC
TRBV19	TRBJ2-6	-	-	CASSIRSGANVLTF	TGTGCCAGTAGTATCCGCTCTGGGGCCAACGTCCTGACTTTC
TRBV5-1	TRBJ1-1	-	-	CASSRAAGNTEAFF	TGCGCCAGCAGCCGGGCCGCGGGGAACACTGAAGCTTTCTTT
TRBV7-9	TRBJ1-1	few	TRBD1	CASNTGGYTEAFF	TGTGCCAGCAACACAGGGGGGTACACTGAAGCTTTCTTT
TRBV2	TRBJ1-6	-	TRBD1	CASTSGTGGISNSPLHF	TGTGCCAGTACGAGCGGGACAGGGGGAATAAGTAATTCACCCCTCCACTTT
TRBV18	TRBJ2-3	-	TRBD2	CASSQPTGLAGVPTDTQYF	TGTGCCAGCTCACAGCCAACGGGGCTAGCGGGAGTCCCCACAGATACGCAGTATTTT
TRBV29-1	TRBJ2-7	-	TRBD1	CSVEDLQGTGGYEQYF	TGCAGCGTTGAAGATCTTCAGGGGACAGGGGGCTACGAGCAGTACTTC
TRBV10-2	TRBJ1-1	few	-	CASSEWTDVTEAFF	TGCGCCAGCAGTGAGTGGACAGACGTTACTGAAGCTTTCTTT
TRBV4-2	TRBJ2-7	-	TRBD1	CASSRTTGGGYEQYF	TGTGCCAGCAGCCGCACAACAGGGGGCGGTTACGAGCAGTACTTC
TRBV2	TRBJ2-6	-	-	CASIIYSGANVLTF	TGTGCCAGCATTATTTACTCTGGGGCCAACGTCCTGACTTTC
TRBV11-3	TRBJ2-2	-	-	CASSLVAETGELFF	TGTGCCAGCAGCTTAGTAGCGGAGACCGGGGAGCTGTTTTTT
TRBV19	TRBJ2-3	-	TRBD1	CASSRQGTDTQYF	TGTGCCAGTAGCAGACAGGGTACAGATACGCAGTATTTT
TRBV24-1	TRBJ1-5	-	-	CATSDSGGNQPQHF	TGTGCCACCAGTGATTCAGGGGGCAATCAGCCCCAGCATTTT
TRBV2	TRBJ1-2	-	-	CASSTGYGYTF	TGTGCCAGCAGTACAGGATATGGCTACACCTTC
TRBV4-2	TRBJ1-6	-	TRBD1	CASSQAGTANYNSPLHF	TGTGCCAGCAGCCAAGCTGGGACAGCGAACTATAATTCACCCCTCCACTTT
TRBV28	TRBJ2-1	-	TRBD2	CASSLREGLSYNEQFF	TGTGCCAGCAGTTTGCGGGAGGGCCTGTCGTACAATGAGCAGTTCTTC
TRBV7-4	TRBJ2-1	few	TRBD2	CASSLRSRLVGLAGRMENNEQFF	TGTGCCAGCAGCTTACGAAGCCGTTTAGTGGGGCTAGCGGGGCGTATGGAGAACAATGAGCAGTTCTTC
TRBV27	TRBJ2-7	-	TRBD2	CASSSRTSGEVAYEQYF	TGTGCCAGCAGTTCCCGGACTAGCGGGGAAGTCGCCTACGAGCAGTACTTC
TRBV12-5	TRBJ2-1	-	TRBD2	CASGLGLAINNEQFF	TGTGCTAGTGGTTTGGGACTAGCGATCAACAATGAGCAGTTCTTC
TRBV5-1	TRBJ1-1	-	-	CASSSGQNTEAFF	TGCGCCAGCAGTTCGGGACAGAACACTGAAGCTTTCTTT
TRBV7-9	TRBJ2-5	-	TRBD2	CASSLEPSGRETQYF	TGTGCCAGCAGCTTAGAGCCTAGCGGAAGAGAGACCCAGTACTTC
TRBV13	TRBJ1-3	-	TRBD1	CASSWTGGNTIYF	TGTGCCAGCAGCTGGACAGGTGGAAACACCATATATTTT
TRBV12-5	TRBJ1-5	-	TRBD1	CASEKVRDRGGQPQHF	TGTGCTAGTGAAAAGGTGCGGGACAGGGGTGGACAGCCCCAGCATTTT
TRBV4-2	TRBJ1-2	-	TRBD1	CASSQAFKQGGNYGYTF	TGTGCCAGCAGCCAAGCCTTTAAACAGGGGGGGAACTATGGCTACACCTTC
TRBV5-6	TRBJ1-1	-	TRBD1	CASSPGTGNTEAFF	TGTGCCAGCAGCCCGGGGACAGGGAACACTGAAGCTTTCTTT
TRBV15	TRBJ1-4	-	-	CATSSRDGGIFGYEKLFF	TGTGCCACCAGCAGCCGGGACGGAGGGATTTTCGGATATGAAAAACTGTTTTTT
TRBV7-6	TRBJ2-7	-	TRBD1	CASSRATGGTYEQYF	TGTGCCAGCAGCCGCGCGACAGGGGGCACCTACGAGCAGTACTTC
TRBV11-2	TRBJ2-2	-	-	CASSLARRTSTGELFF	TGTGCCAGCAGCTTAGCTAGAAGAACGAGCACCGGGGAGCTGTTTTTT
TRBV19	TRBJ2-3	-	TRBD2	CASSLPRTSGDTQYF	TGTGCCAGTAGTCTGCCGAGGACTAGCGGAGATACGCAGTATTTT
TRBV2	TRBJ1-4	-	-	CASSEGQLSTNEKLFF	TGTGCCAGCAGTGAAGGACAGCTATCAACTAATGAAAAACTGTTTTTT